This T cell receptor (beta chain) was retrieved from a study of cytomegalovirus exposure and HLA in healthy donors listed by TCRdb under 2017. In the study overall: According to an earlier analysis of a few hundred of the donors, some 180 million T cells yielded 95 million to 140 million unique TCR beta sequences and approximately 300 Gb of sequence data. Approximately 300 gigabases of sequencing data and about 92 million unique TCR sequences made up an early release that covered approximately 620 HLA-typed donors. Of the approximately 400 genotyped donors, 70% to 90% were placed in the genetic ancestry cluster associated with self-reported Caucasian donors. The study aimed to test whether signatures of past pathogen exposure could be identified by cataloging public T cell receptors. The study profiled the T cell repertoires of 500 to 800 subjects by immunosequencing and related them to cytomegalovirus serostatus. In addition to the first cohort of 650 to 800 subjects, a separate validation cohort of some 120 different subjects was used. The study combined high-throughput TCR immunosequencing, statistical association of individual TCRs with disease status, and machine learning to predict cytomegalovirus infection status. A later analysis re-analyzed previously published TCR beta repertoires from 500 to 700 donors and added high-resolution HLA genotyping to study TCR occurrence patterns. In the later analysis, no new phenotypic data were used to find candidate immune exposures; instead, reliance was placed on TCR beta sequences and their occurrence across donors. In an earlier analysis of about 590 of the donors, high-throughput TCR beta sequencing was used to judge whether each TCR beta V gene segment behaved as functional or pseudogenic. Donor age, sex, ethnicity and CMV serostatus were compiled together with the repertoire data. A later genetic analysis took genome-wide SNP genotypes for about 55% of the 666 donors and used that subset as a discovery cohort. All discovery cohort repertoires had been generated using a single sequencing platform. HLA typing included class I and class II loci at four-digit resolution. Typing coverage varied by locus: roughly 629-640 donors for A, B, C, DRB1 and DQB1; roughly 560 for DQA1; about 590 for DPA1; 450 to 480 for DPB1. Four or five DR-DQ haplotypes were handled as single units for association and clustering because linkage in the cohort was strong. Across approximately 400 genotyped donors of the cohort, an average of approximately 240,000 unique TCR beta nucleotide sequences per donor were sequenced, and approximately 19% of those sequences were non-productive. The paper as a whole reports these results and caveats: A later analysis reported that several top co-occurrence clusters appeared linked to parvovirus B19, influenza, CMV and Epstein-Barr virus. Specific HLA alleles were associated with 15,000 to 20,000 TCR beta sequences at a false discovery rate of 0.05 in a later analysis. A further reported finding was that TCR beta sequences accurately predicted the HLA-A and HLA-B alleles for most subjects in the first cohort. A later genetic analysis reported fewer N-insertions in productive TCRs among donors in an Asian-associated ancestry cluster than the approximately 700-donor mean. In a later genetic analysis, a missense DCLRE1C variant was associated with V-gene and J-gene trimming of TCR beta chains, and the association was replicated in an independent cohort. Linkage disequilibrium might explain the correlated functional status among segregating V segments, but an unknown experimental factor could not be excluded. Because counts were too low, 15 to 20 rarely observed V segments, including chromosome 9 orphons, were excluded from the earlier analysis of a few hundred of the donors. Compared with equally common non-associated chains, HLA-associated TCR beta chains in a later analysis were more clonally expanded and had lower generation probabilities. Immune exposure information for the cohort was limited to CMV serostatus. In a later analysis, TCR association rates were found to vary across HLA loci, with the most associated TCRs seen for DRB1 alleles and the fewest for HLA-C alleles. In this cohort, only TCR beta chains were sequenced, and detectable features were limited by the absence of alpha or paired-chain data. HLA typing was unavailable for some donors at each locus, so association tests used only the typed subset. In vitro tests confirmed that three of the cytomegalovirus-associated TCR beta chains recognize cytomegalovirus antigens. According to the authors, the approach could potentially be generalized to other disease states and immunological phenotypes. Roughly uniform sequencing depth across donors was assumed in presence/absence analyses, although this assumption may not hold. Most TCR sequences were seen in very few donors, while some public TCRs were found in many individuals. Strong co-occurrence of HLA alleles, especially DR and DQ, made assigning TCR associations to individual alleles difficult. The classifier was reported to diagnose cytomegalovirus status with high specificity and sensitivity in both the original and validation cohorts. A later analysis found that most CMV-associated TCR beta chains appeared HLA-restricted, with HLA associations seemingly driven largely by CMV exposure. A cluster of highly shared sequence variants was judged likely to represent a technical artifact of the sequencing pipeline. The 87-base-pair reads could not distinguish some IMGT-functional V segments, including TRBV6-2 and TRBV6-3, so those segments were excluded. An earlier analysis of approximately 500 of the donors showed that most TCR beta V segments appeared in productive rearrangements either about 87% or about 30% of the time, which broadly matched IMGT annotations. The study gave a list of about 160 TCR beta chains associated with cytomegalovirus.

The cohort was made up of around 720 healthy bone marrow donors. Cohort members were all nominally healthy when sampled, although unrecorded immune exposures were likely present. The donor was CMV seronegative and was included in the group of a few hundred seronegative cohort members. A peripheral blood sample was provided by each donor, and peripheral blood mononuclear cells were used for TCR beta sequencing. Genomic DNA was extracted from the blood cell samples with the Qiagen DNeasy Blood Extraction Kit. Per the germline V gene, MNHNS is the CDR1 and SASEGT is the CDR2. V ends up 8 bases short and J 0 bases short, with an unmatched junction base count of 3. The CDR3 runs 15 residues from the cysteine to the phenylalanine. The kept DNA is CDR3 alone, 45 bases in frame from the first base. The library relied on the immunoSEQ multiplex PCR assay. A mixture of 60 forward primers for TCR Vbeta segments and 13 reverse primers for TCR Jbeta segments was used in the multiplex PCR. Amplification of the CDR3 region of rearranged TCR beta genes was performed with a multiplex PCR assay on genomic DNA. Amplified TCR beta libraries were sequenced as 87-base-pair reads on the Illumina HiSeq System. As for how the authors treated the data: In a later analysis, some 80 million unique TCR beta chains were counted across the 666 repertoires, and around 10 million of these chains were shared by at least two donors. A nearest-neighbor algorithm error-corrected the raw reads and collapsed the reads into unique sequences, merging closely related sequences to remove PCR and sequencing errors. CDR3 sequences were aligned to IMGT reference sequences to assign V, D and J gene segments. For a sequence to be retained, at least a six-nucleotide match to both a V gene segment and a J gene segment was required. Rearrangements were called productive when the CDR3 lacked stop codons and stayed in frame with V and J; all others were non-productive. CDR3 was defined according to IMGT convention as the region running from the second conserved V-encoded cysteine to the conserved J-encoded phenylalanine. The earlier analysis of 500 to 600 of the donors excluded sequences that lacked an unambiguous match to a single V gene segment. An earlier analysis of a few hundred of the donors called V segments functional above 56.7% productive rearrangements and segregating when the between-donor standard deviation exceeded 5%. A statistical classification framework was built to diagnose cytomegalovirus status from the catalog of TCR beta chain sequences. In a later analysis, TCR nucleotide sequences were compared against IMGT/GENE-DB human TR gene sequences so that V and J genes could be assigned. A later analysis assigned CDR3 sequences and most-parsimonious VDJ recombination scenarios with the TCRdist pipeline. In a later analysis, each TCR beta chain was defined by its CDR3 amino acid sequence together with its V-gene family, and reads lacking a unique V-gene family were excluded. In a later analysis, 500 to 650 highly shared, low-generation-probability nucleotide sequences were removed to address suspected cross-contamination and a sequencing artifact. For each public chain, a later analysis derived a clonal expansion index from normalized ranks of inferred template counts within each repertoire. A later analysis computed generation probabilities with a VDJ recombination model fitted to out-of-frame rearrangements, and checked the results against IGoR. Hypergeometric tests were used in a later analysis to score TCR-TCR, TCR-HLA and TCR-CMV co-occurrence, with a repertoire-size bias correction applied to the TCR pairs. To estimate false discovery rates, a later analysis permuted the HLA or CMV assignments 20 times. A later analysis grouped co-occurring TCRs with DBSCAN, adding TCRdist sequence similarity when clustering within HLA-allele-positive subsets. Repertoires with fewer than 30,000 or more than 120,000 public chains were left out of co-occurrence clustering, as were four to six repertoires with anomalous nucleotide sharing. TCRdb took over this immuneACCESS table, retaining in-frame rearrangements with V and J assigned. Such tables are incomplete; in checked studies, under half of the missing clones stem from an unresolved V gene, and the remainder is unexplained. The D gene and trimming were derived from the DNA, and the V and J assignments and clone size from that table. Within this sample are roughly 170,000 clones, with more than 70% of them counted one time only. The ten largest clones add up to 1.5% of the sample.

The sample holds a few counts of this clone. Its binding antigen is unknown. No much larger clone exists at a distance of one base, and base qualities are not known. Sequenced: PBMCs. The rearrangement combines TRBV6-1 with TRBJ2-6; 8 bases in the middle match TRBD1. The source of this sequence is a girl aged 5-17 years in good health and CMV-seronegative. Here the CDR3 is given as CASDRGISGANVLTF. The sequence in DNA is TGTGCCAGCGACAGGGGAATCTCTGGGGCCAACGTCCTGACTTTC.